This T cell receptor (beta chain) was sequenced during a study of identical twins. Using its own MiXCR run on the 5' RACE reads, TCRdb lists one record per CDR3 protein. In the table there are hundreds of thousands of distinct CDR3 sequences, roughly 18% of which are singletons. Germline CDR1 SGHDT, CDR2 YYEEEE. The trim removed 1 base at V and 0 bases at J, leaving 5 bases unmatched. This CDR3 region has 17 residues. The same data also contributed to another study, on T cells expressing NK-cell markers.

The clonotype originates from a woman younger than 30 in good health. This sequence joins TRBV5-6 and TRBJ2-2, with TRBD2 identical over 8 bases. The sequencing sample was made of PBMCs. This CDR3 is CASSLISRGANTGELFF. Here the CDR3 DNA reads TGTGCCAGCAGCTTGATCTCGCGGGGGGCGAACACCGGGGAGCTGTTTTTT.